One and the same sample provided the 6 T cell receptor beta chains below, sequenced in a study of blood T cell repertoires in COVID-19. Libraries were prepared by immunoSEQ multiplex PCR; TCRdb keeps only in-frame clonotypes and omits some of them. The sample yields 250,000 or so clones, around nine tenths seen once. Sample: peripheral blood. These receptors were collected from a man in his forties with active or convalescent COVID-19.

This clone was seen just once. J is TRBJ2-7 and V is TRBV19, with 7 bases lining up with TRBD2. With 6 bases clipped from V and 6 bases from J, the junction kept 14 bases outside the gene matches. The CDR3 is 15 amino acids. Germline CDR1 is LNHDA and CDR2 is SQIVND (reference sequence). The CDR3 region has the DNA TGTGCCAGTAGCACCGTCAACGCGGGAGCTCGCGAGCAGTACTTC. Translated, it gives CASSTVNAGAREQYF.

The chain's CDR3 is CASSRLTGGGENQPQHF. Written as DNA, the CDR3 is TGTGCCAGCAGCCGACTGACAGGGGGTGGTGAGAATCAGCCCCAGCATTTT. The chain joins TRBV7-8 to TRBJ1-5; TRBD1 agrees at 9 bases. The ends lost 5 bases at V and 4 bases at J; junction bases unmatched: 12. The CDR3 is made up of 17 amino acids. Germline-derived CDR1 and CDR2 are SGHVS and FQNEAQ.

V is TRBV5-1 and J is TRBJ1-3; D call uncertain. Between the trimmed V and J ends, which lost 0 bases and 0 bases, there was a span of 7 bases. The germline V gene has CDR1 SGHRS and CDR2 YFSETQ. The CDR3 is 15 amino acids. CDR3 in DNA: TGCGCCAGCAGCTTGGACCCGGGCTCTGGAAACACCATATATTTT. Its protein product is CASSLDPGSGNTIYF.

The chain has TRBV13 and TRBJ2-1; 8 bases fit TRBD2. This CDR3 is built from 14 residues. Trimming removed 8 bases from V and 6 bases from J; junction bases left unmatched: 9. The germline V gene has CDR1 PRHDT and CDR2 FYEKMQ (reference sequence). The chain's CDR3 is CASGWTSKANEQFF. The CDR3 bases are TGTGCCAGCGGATGGACTAGCAAGGCCAATGAGCAGTTCTTC.

CDR3 amino acids: CASSLTGDREQFF. DNA of the CDR3: TGTGCCAGCAGCTTAACAGGGGACCGTGAGCAGTTCTTC. The chain couples TRBV11-2 to TRBJ2-1; 7 nucleotides align to TRBD1. V gave up 2 bases and J gave up 9 bases; unmatched junction bases: 4. Germline-derived CDR1 and CDR2 are SGHAT and FQNNGV. The CDR3 has 13 residues. The entire variable domain, with the rest obtained from reference TRBV11-2 and TRBJ2-1, is as follows: EAGVAQSPRYKIIEKRQSVAFWCNPISGHATLYWYQQILGQGPKLLIQFQNNGVVDDSQLPKDRFSAERLKGVDSTLKIQPAKLEDSAVYLCASSLTGDREQFFGPGTRLTVL.

The chain joins TRBV27 to TRBJ2-1, with 9 bases identical to TRBD1. This CDR3 has 15 amino acids. V lost 6 bases and J lost 5; bases outside the gene matches: 8. Germline CDR1 MNHEY, CDR2 SMNVEV (reference sequence). The CDR3 loop is CASRPAGTGNNEQFF. CDR3 coding DNA: TGTGCCAGCAGGCCAGCCGGGACAGGGAACAATGAGCAGTTCTTC.